The following is a T cell receptor (beta chain) sequence with its context. What it binds is unknown. The data belong to a study of cytomegalovirus exposure and HLA in healthy donors. Study outcomes and limitations: Both high specificity and high sensitivity reportedly marked the classifier's diagnosis of cytomegalovirus status. CMV antigen specificity was confirmed in vitro for a few CMV-associated chains. The investigators catalogued 164 TCR beta chains as cytomegalovirus-associated.

TCRdb's table, derived via immunoSEQ multiplex PCR, lists solely in-frame clones and lacks some. This table has about 200,000 clones, about 90% appearing once. The germline V gene has CDR1 LNHNV and CDR2 YYDKDF (reference sequence). V lost 1 base and J lost 2, with 9 bases in between. The CDR3 is 14 residues long. Source material: PBMCs. The clonotype originates from a woman under 30 in good health and CMV-seronegative. This rearrangement joins TRBV15 to TRBJ2-7; no clear D gene. The CDR3 protein is CATSRGVQAYEQYF. CDR3 sequence (DNA): TGTGCCACCAGCAGAGGAGTGCAGGCCTACGAGCAGTACTTC.